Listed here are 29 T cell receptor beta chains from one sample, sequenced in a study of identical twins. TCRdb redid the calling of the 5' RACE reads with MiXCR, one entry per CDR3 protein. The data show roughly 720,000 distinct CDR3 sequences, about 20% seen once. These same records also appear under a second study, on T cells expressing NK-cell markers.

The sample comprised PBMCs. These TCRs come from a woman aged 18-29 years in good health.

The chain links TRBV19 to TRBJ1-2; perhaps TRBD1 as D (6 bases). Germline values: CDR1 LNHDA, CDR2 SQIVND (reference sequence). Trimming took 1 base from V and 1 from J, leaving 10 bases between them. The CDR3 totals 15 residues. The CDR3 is CASSIVPGDNYGYTF. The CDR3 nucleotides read TGTGCCAGTAGTATAGTACCAGGGGATAACTATGGCTACACCTTC.

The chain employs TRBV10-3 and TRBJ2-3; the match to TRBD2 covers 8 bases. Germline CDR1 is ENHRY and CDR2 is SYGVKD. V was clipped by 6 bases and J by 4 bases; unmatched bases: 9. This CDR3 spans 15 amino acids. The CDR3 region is CAISPGSGSSDTQYF. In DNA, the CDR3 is TGTGCCATCAGCCCGGGGAGCGGGAGCTCAGATACGCAGTATTTT.

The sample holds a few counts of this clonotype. Here the CDR3 DNA reads TGTGCCAGCCGCAGCAGCTCGGAGACCCAGTACTTC. Its translation: CASRSSSETQYF. This chain joins TRBV27 and TRBJ2-5; D unresolved. Per the germline V gene, CDR1 is MNHEY and CDR2 is SMNVEV (reference sequence). The CDR3 consists of 12 residues. Trimming cost V 8 bases and J 5 bases, with 12 bases left between them.

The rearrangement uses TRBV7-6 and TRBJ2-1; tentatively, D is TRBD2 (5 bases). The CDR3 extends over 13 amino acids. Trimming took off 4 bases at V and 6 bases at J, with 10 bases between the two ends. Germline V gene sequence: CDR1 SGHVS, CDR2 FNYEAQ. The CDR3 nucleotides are TGTGCCAGCAGCTGGGGAGAACTCAATGAGCAGTTCTTC. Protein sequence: CASSWGELNEQFF.

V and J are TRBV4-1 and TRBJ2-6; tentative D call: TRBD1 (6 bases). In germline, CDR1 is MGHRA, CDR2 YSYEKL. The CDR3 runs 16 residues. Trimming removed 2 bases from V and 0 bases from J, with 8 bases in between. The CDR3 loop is CASSQRTVSGANVLTF. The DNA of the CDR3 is TGCGCCAGCAGCCAACGGACAGTCTCTGGGGCCAACGTCCTGACTTTC.

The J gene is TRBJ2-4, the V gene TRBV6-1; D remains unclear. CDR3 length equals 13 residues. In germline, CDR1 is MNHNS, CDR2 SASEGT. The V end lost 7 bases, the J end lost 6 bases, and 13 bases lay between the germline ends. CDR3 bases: TGTGCCAGCACCTTGCCCCGGTTAAACATTCAGTACTTC. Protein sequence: CASTLPRLNIQYF.

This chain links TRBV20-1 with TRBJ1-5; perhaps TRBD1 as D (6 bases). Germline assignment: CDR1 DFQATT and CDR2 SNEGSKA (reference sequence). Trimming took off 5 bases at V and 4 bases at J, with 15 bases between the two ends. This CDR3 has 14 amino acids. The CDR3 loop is CSALQGPPNQPQHF. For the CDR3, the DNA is TGCAGTGCTTTACAGGGCCCCCCTAATCAGCCCCAGCATTTT.

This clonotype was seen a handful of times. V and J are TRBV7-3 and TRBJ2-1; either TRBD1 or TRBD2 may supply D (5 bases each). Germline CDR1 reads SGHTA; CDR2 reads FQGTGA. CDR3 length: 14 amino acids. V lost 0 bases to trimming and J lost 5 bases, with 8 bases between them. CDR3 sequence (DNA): TGTGCCAGCAGCTTAACGGGACCCAACAATGAGCAGTTCTTC. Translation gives CASSLTGPNNEQFF. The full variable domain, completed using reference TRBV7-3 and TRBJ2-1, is GAGVSQTPSNKVTEKGKYVELRCDPISGHTALYWYRQSLGQGPEFLIYFQGTGAADDSGLPNDRFFAVRPEGSVSTLKIQRTERGDSAVYLCASSLTGPNNEQFFGPGTRLTVL.

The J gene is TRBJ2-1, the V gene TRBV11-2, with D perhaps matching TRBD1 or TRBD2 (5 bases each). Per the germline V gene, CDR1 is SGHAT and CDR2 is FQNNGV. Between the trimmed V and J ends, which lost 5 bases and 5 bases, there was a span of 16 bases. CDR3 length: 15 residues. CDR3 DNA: TGTGCCAGCAGCGGAGGTGAGGGACCGCACAATGAGCAGTTCTTC. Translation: CASSGGEGPHNEQFF.

The DNA for the CDR3 is TGTGCCTGGAGAAGGAAGGGCCCAGAAAAACTGTTTTTT. Translated: CAWRRKGPEKLFF. J is TRBJ1-4 and V is TRBV30, with unresolved D. V was shortened by 3 bases and J by 8 bases, with 13 bases between the two germline ends. This CDR3 comprises 13 residues. Germline assignment: CDR1 GTSNPN and CDR2 SVGIG (reference sequence).

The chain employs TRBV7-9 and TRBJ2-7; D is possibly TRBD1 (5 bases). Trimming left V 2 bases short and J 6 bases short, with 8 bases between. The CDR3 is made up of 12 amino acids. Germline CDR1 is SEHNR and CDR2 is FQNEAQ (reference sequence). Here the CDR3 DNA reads TGTGCCAGCAGCTTAATCCAGGGCGAGCAGTACTTC. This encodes CASSLIQGEQYF. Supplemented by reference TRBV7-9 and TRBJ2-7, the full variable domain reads DTGVSQNPRHKITKRGQNVTFRCDPISEHNRLYWYRQTLGQGPEFLTYFQNEAQLEKSRLLSDRFSAERPKGSFSTLEIQRTEQGDSAMYLCASSLIQGEQYFGPGTRLTVT.

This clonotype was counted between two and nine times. CDR3 loop: CSASSQLAGGTDTQYF. The CDR3 DNA is TGCAGTGCTAGCTCCCAACTAGCGGGGGGGACAGATACGCAGTATTTT. The chain carries TRBV20-1 and TRBJ2-3; TRBD2 aligns across 13 bases. Germline trimming cut 3 bases from V and 3 bases from J; bases unmatched to any gene: 6. There are 16 residues in the CDR3. Germline V CDR1 and CDR2: DFQATT, SNEGSKA (reference sequence).

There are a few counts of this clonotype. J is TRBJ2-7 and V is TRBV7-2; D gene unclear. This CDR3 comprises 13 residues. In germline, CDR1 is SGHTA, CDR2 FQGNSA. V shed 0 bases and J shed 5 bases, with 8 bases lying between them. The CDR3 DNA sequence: TGTGCCAGCAGCTTAGCAAGGATGGACGAGCAGTACTTC. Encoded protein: CASSLARMDEQYF.

CDR3 coding DNA: TGTGCCAGCTCACCAGCGGCTAGCGGGAGCTATGAGCAGTTCTTC. This sequence encodes CASSPAASGSYEQFF. V is TRBV18 and J is TRBJ2-1; 10 bases are a match to TRBD2. Germline CDR1 and CDR2: KGHSH and LQKENI. This CDR3 is 15 amino acids long. Trimming removed 2 bases from V and 8 bases from J; junction bases left unmatched: 6.

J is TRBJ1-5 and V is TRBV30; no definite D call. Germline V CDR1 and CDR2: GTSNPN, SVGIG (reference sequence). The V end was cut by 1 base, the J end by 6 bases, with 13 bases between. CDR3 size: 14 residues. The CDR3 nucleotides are TGTGCCTGGAGTGAAATATCCCAAGGTCAGCCCCAGCATTTT. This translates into CAWSEISQGQPQHF.

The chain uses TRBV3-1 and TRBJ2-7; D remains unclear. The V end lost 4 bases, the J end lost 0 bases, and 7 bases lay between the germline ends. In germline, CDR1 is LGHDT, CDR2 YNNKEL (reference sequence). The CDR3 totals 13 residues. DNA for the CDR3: TGTGCCAGCAGCCCTACATTCTCCTACGAGCAGTACTTC. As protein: CASSPTFSYEQYF.

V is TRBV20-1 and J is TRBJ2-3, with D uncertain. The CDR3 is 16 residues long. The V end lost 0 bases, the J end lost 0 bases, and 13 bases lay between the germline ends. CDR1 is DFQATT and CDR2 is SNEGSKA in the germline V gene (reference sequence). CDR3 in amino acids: CSARDTVTESTDTQYF. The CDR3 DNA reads TGCAGTGCTAGAGACACGGTGACCGAGAGCACAGATACGCAGTATTTT.

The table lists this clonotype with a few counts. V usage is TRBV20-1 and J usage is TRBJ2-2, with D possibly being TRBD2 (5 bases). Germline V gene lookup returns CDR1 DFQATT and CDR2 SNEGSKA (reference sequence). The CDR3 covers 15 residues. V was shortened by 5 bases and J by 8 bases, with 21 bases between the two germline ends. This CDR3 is CSAAPLDYPPGELFF. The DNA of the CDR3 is TGCAGTGCTGCCCCACTTGACTACCCCCCTGGGGAGCTGTTTTTT.

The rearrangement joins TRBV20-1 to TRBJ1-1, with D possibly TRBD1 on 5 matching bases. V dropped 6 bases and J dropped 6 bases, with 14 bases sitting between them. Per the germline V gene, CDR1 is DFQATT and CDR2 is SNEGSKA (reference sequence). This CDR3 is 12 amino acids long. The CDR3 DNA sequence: TGCAGTGCAACCAGGGCTTATCCTGAAGCTTTCTTT. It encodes CSATRAYPEAFF.

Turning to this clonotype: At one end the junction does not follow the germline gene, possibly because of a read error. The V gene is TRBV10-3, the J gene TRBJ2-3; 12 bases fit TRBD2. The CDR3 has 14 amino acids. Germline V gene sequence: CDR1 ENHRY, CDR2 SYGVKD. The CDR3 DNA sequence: TGTGCCATCAGTGAGCGACTAGCGGGAGATGCGCAGTATTTT. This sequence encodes CAISERLAGDAQYF.

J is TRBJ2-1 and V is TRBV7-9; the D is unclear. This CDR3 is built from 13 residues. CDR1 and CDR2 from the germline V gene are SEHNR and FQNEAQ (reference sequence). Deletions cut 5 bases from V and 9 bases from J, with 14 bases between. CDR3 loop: CASSAGPTGEQFF. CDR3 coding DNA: TGTGCCAGCAGCGCCGGGCCGACGGGTGAGCAGTTCTTC.

Here the CDR3 DNA reads TGTGCCACCAGTGGGGGCGGAGGGGGCGGCCGAACCAGTTACAATGAGCAGTTCTTC. Translated, it gives CATSGGGGGGRTSYNEQFF. The gene calls are TRBV24-1 and TRBJ2-1, with D tentatively TRBD1 (7 bases). Germline V lookup: CDR1 KGHDR, CDR2 SFDVKD. This CDR3 comprises 19 residues. Between the trimmed V and J ends, which lost 5 bases and 4 bases, there was a span of 26 bases.

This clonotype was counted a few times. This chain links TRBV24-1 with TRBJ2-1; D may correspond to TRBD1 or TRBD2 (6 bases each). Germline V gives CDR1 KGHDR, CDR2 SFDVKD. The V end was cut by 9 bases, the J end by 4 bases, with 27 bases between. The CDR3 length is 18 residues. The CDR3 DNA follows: TGTGCCACCCCTACACGGGGGCTAGCGCAAAGGCCTTACAATGAGCAGTTCTTC. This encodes CATPTRGLAQRPYNEQFF.

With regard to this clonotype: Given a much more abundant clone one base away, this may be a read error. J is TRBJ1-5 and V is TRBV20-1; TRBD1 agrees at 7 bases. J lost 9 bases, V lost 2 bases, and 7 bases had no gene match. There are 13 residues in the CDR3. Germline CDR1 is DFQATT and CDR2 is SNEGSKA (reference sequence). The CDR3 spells CSARKGQVRPQHF. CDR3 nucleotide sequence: TGCAGTGCTAGAAAAGGACAGGTTCGGCCCCAGCATTTT.

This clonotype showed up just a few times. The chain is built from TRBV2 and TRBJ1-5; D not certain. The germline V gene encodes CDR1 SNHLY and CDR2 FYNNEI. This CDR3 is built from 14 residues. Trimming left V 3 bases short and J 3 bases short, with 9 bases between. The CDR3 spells CASSEGGYNQPQHF. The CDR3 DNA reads TGTGCCAGCAGTGAGGGCGGCTACAATCAGCCCCAGCATTTT. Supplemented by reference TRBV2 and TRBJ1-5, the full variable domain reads EPEVTQTPSHQVTQMGQEVILRCVPISNHLYFYWYRQILGQKVEFLVSFYNNEISEKSEIFDDQFSVERPDGSNFTLKIRSTKLEDSAMYFCASSEGGYNQPQHFGDGTRLSIL.

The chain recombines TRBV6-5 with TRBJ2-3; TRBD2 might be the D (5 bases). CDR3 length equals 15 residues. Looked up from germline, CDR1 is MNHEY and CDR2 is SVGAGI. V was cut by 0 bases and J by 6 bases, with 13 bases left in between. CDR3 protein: CASSYSLERADTQYF. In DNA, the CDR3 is TGTGCCAGCAGTTACTCTTTAGAGAGGGCCGATACGCAGTATTTT.

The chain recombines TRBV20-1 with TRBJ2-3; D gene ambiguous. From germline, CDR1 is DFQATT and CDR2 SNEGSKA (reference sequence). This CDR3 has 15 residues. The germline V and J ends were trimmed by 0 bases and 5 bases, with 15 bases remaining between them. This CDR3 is CSARDPQLWIDTQYF. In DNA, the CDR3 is TGCAGTGCTAGAGATCCCCAGTTATGGATAGATACGCAGTATTTT.

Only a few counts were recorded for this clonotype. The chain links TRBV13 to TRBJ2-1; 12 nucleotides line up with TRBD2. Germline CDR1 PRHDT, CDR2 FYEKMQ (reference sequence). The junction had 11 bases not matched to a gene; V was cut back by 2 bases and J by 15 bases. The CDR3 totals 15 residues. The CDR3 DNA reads TGTGCCAGCAGCTTATCCGTCCTGACTAGCGGGAGTCTGTTCTTC. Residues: CASSLSVLTSGSLFF.

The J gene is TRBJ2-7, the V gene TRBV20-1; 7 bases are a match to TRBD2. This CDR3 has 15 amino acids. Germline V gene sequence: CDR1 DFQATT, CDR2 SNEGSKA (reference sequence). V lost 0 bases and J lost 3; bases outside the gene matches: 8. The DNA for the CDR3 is TGCAGTGCTAGAGACCCTAGCGGAGGAAACTACGAGCAGTACTTC. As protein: CSARDPSGGNYEQYF.